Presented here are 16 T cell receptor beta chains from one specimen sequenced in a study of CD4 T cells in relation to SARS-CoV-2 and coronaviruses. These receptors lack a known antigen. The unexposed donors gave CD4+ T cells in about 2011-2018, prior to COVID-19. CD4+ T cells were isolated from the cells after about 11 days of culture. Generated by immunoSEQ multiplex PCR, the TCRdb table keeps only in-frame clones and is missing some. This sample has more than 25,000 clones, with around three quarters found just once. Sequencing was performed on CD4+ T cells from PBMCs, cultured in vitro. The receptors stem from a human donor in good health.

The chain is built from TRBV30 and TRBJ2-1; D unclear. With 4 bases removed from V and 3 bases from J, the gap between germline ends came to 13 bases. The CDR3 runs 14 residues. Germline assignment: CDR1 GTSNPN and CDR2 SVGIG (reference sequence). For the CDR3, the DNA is TGTGCCTGGATCCACGGGTCCTACTACAATGAGCAGTTCTTC. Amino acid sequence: CAWIHGSYYNEQFF.

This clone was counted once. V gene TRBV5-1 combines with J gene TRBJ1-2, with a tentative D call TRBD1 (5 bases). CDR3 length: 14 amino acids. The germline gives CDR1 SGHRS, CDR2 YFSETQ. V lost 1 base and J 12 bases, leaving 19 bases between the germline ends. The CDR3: CASSLLQEPLENTF. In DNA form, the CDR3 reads TGCGCCAGCAGCTTGTTACAGGAGCCCTTGGAGAACACCTTC.

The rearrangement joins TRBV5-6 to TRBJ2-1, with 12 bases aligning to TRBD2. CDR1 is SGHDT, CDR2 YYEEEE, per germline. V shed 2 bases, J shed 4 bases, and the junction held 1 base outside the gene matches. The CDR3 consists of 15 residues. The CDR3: CASSFGTSGYNEQFF. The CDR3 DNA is TGTGCCAGCAGCTTTGGGACTAGCGGGTACAATGAGCAGTTCTTC. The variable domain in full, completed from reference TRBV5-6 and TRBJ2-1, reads DAGVTQSPTHLIKTRGQQVTLRCSPKSGHDTVSWYQQALGQGPQFIFQYYEEEERQRGNFPDRFSGHQFPNYSSELNVNALLLGDSALYLCASSFGTSGYNEQFFGPGTRLTVL.

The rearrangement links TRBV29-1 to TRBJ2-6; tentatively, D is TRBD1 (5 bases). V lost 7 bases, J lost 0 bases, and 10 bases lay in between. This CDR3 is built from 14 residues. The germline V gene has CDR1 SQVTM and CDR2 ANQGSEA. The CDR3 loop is CSAQGDSGANVLTF. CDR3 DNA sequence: TGCAGCGCTCAAGGGGACTCTGGGGCCAACGTCCTGACTTTC.

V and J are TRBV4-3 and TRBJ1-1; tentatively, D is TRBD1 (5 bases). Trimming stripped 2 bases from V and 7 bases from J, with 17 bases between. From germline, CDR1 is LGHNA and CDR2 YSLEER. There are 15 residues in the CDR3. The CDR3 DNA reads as TGCGCCAGCAGCCAACTGGTCTGGGGGTCTGGTGAAGCTTTCTTT. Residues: CASSQLVWGSGEAFF.

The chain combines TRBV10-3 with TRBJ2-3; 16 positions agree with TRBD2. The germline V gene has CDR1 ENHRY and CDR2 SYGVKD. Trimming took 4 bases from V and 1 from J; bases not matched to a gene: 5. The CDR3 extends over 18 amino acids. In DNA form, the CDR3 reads TGTGCCATCAGTGCGGGACTAGCGGGGGGGCCCGGCACAGATACGCAGTATTTT. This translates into CAISAGLAGGPGTDTQYF.

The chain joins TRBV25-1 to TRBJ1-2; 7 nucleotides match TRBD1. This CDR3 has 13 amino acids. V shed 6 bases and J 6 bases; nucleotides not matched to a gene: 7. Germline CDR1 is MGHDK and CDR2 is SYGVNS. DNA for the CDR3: TGTGCCAGCAGACCTGACAGGGCGGATGGCTACACCTTC. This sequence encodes CASRPDRADGYTF.

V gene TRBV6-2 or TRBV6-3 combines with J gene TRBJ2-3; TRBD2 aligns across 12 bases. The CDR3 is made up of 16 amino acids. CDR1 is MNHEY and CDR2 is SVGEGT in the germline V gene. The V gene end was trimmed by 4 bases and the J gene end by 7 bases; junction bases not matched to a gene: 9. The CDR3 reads CASSLTSGRPAYTQYF. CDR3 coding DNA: TGTGCCAGCAGTTTGACTAGCGGGAGACCCGCCTATACGCAGTATTTT.

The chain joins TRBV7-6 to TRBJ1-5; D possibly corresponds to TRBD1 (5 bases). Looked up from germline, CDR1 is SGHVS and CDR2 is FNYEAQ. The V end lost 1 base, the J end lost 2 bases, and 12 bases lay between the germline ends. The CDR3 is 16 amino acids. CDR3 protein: CASSLEGRGGNQPQHF. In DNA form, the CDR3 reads TGTGCCAGCAGCTTAGAAGGGAGGGGAGGCAATCAGCCCCAGCATTTT.

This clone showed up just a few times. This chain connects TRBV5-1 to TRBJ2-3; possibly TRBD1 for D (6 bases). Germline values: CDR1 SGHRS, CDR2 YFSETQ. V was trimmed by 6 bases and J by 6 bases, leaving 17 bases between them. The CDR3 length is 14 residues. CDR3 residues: CASTIGQSIDTQYF. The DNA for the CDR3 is TGCGCCAGCACCATAGGACAGTCCATCGATACGCAGTATTTT. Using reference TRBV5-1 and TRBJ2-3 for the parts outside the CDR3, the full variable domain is KAGVTQTPRYLIKTRGQQVTLSCSPISGHRSVSWYQQTPGQGLQFLFEYFSETQRNKGNFPGRFSGRQFSNSRSEMNVSTLELGDSALYLCASTIGQSIDTQYFGPGTRLTVL.

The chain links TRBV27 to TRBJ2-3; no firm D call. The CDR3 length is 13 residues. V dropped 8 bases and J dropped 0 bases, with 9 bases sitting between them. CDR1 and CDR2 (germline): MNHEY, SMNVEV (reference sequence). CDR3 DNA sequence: TGTGCCAGCGGAAAAAGTAGCACAGATACGCAGTATTTT. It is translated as CASGKSSTDTQYF.

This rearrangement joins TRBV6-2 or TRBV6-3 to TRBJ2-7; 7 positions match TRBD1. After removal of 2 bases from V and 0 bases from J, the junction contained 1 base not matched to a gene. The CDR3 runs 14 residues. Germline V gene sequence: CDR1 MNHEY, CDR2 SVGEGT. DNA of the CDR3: TGTGCCAGCAGTTACCGGGACAGCTCCTACGAGCAGTACTTC. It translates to CASSYRDSSYEQYF.

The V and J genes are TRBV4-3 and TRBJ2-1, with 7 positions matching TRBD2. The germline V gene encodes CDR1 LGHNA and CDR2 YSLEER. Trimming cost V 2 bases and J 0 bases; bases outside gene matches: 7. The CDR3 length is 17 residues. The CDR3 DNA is TGCGCCAGCAGCCAATCGACTAGCCCGAGCTCCTACAATGAGCAGTTCTTC. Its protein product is CASSQSTSPSSYNEQFF.

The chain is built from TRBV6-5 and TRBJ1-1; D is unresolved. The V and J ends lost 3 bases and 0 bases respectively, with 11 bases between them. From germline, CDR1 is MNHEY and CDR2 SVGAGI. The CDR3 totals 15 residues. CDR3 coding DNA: TGTGCCAGCAGTTATGAAGGACGATTGAACACTGAAGCTTTCTTT. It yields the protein CASSYEGRLNTEAFF.

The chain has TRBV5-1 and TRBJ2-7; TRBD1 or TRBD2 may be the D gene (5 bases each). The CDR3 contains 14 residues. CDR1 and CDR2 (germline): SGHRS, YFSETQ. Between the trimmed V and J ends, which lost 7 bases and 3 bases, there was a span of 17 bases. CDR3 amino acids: CASRDPGRVYEQYF. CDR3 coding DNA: TGCGCCAGCCGTGACCCGGGACGGGTCTACGAGCAGTACTTC.

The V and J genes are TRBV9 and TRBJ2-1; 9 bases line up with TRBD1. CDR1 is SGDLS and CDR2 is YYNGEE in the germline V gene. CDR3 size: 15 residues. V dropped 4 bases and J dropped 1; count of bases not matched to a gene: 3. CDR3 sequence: CASSPGQGSYNEQFF. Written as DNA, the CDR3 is TGTGCCAGCAGCCCGGGACAGGGTTCCTACAATGAGCAGTTCTTC.